This T cell receptor beta chain emerged from a study of blood T cell repertoires in COVID-19. The germline gives CDR1 MDHEN, CDR2 SYDVKM. With V trimmed by 7 bases and J by 2 bases, 7 bases remained unmatched. The CDR3 contains 16 residues. Only in-frame clones appear in the TCRdb table, and some are missing; sequencing was by immunoSEQ multiplex PCR. The sample includes some 400,000 clones, 85% to 90% of them seen just once. The sample taken for sequencing was PBMCs or T cells enriched from blood (not recorded which). The TCR was taken from a man aged 30 to 45 who had recovered from COVID-19. The chain links TRBV28 to TRBJ1-6, with 8 bases that match TRBD1. DNA for the CDR3: TGTGCCAGCATTAGGCAGGGGGCCACCTATAATTCACCCCTCCACTTT. Translation: CASIRQGATYNSPLHF. The full variable domain, rest sourced from reference TRBV28 and TRBJ1-6, is DVKVTQSSRYLVKRTGEKVFLECVQDMDHENMFWYRQDPGLGLRLIYFSYDVKMKEKGDIPEGYSVSREKKERFSLILESASTNQTSMYLCASIRQGATYNSPLHFGNGTRLTVT.